This T cell receptor (beta chain) was found in a study of T cell responses to AZD1222 COVID-19 vaccine. About this clone itself: Its antigen is unidentified.

Assay: immunoSEQ multiplex PCR; the TCRdb copy retains only in-frame clones and omits some. The sample includes around 130,000 clones, about 86% of them seen just once. Findings of the study overall: Dominant CD4 TCR responses targeted spike regions 160-218 and 743-854. White British people made up most donors, females outnumbered males, and clonal diversity was possibly underestimated.

This TCR derives from an adult in good health. Specimen: peripheral blood, collected on day 0 of AZD1222 vaccination.

The CDR3 DNA reads as TGTGCCAGCAGCTTAGGAAGGGGAGAAACCGGGGAGCTGTTTTTT. It codes for CASSLGRGETGELFF. The V gene is TRBV7-9, the J gene TRBJ2-2; D tentatively reads TRBD1 or TRBD2 (5 bases each). The V gene's germline CDR1 is SEHNR and CDR2 FQNEAQ (reference sequence). Trimming took 1 base from V and 5 from J, leaving 11 bases between them. CDR3 size: 15 residues.